The 16 T cell receptor beta chains presented below share a single source sample, sequenced in a study of T cell repertoires in cytomegalovirus infection. TCRdb reanalysed the reads using MiXCR and keeps one entry per CDR3 protein. This table holds roughly 730,000 distinct CDR3 sequences, 30% to 35% found once. Which antigens these TCRs recognize remains unknown. The sequences come from cultured PBMCs, collected from culture after CMV antigen stimulation. The receptors originated from a human donor in good health (CMV status not recorded). Some clones in this sample may be carry-over from other donors' samples.

This clonotype showed up just a few times. V is TRBV9 and J is TRBJ2-1, with TRBD2 identical over 11 bases. The CDR3 is made up of 18 amino acids. Germline V gives CDR1 SGDLS, CDR2 YYNGEE. V gave up 4 bases and J gave up 1 base; unmatched junction bases: 10. DNA for the CDR3: TGTGCCAGCAGCCCGAGACTAGCGGGGAGTTATTCCTACAATGAGCAGTTCTTC. It encodes CASSPRLAGSYSYNEQFF.

The chain links TRBV2 to TRBJ1-6, with D tentatively TRBD1 (6 bases). CDR1 SNHLY and CDR2 FYNNEI come from the germline V gene. V gave up 8 bases and J gave up 8 bases, with 13 bases separating them. The CDR3 is 13 residues long. The CDR3 DNA reads TGTGCCAGCGGACAGACGTTGGATTCACCCCTCCACTTT. The encoded protein is CASGQTLDSPLHF.

This chain joins TRBV5-1 and TRBJ1-4, with TRBD1 identical over 7 bases. The CDR3 runs 14 residues. Looked up from germline, CDR1 is SGHRS and CDR2 is YFSETQ. J lost 5 bases, V lost 3 bases, and 4 bases had no gene match. In DNA, the CDR3 is TGCGCCAGCAGCTCCGGGACAGAAAATGAAAAACTGTTTTTT. Translated, it gives CASSSGTENEKLFF.

The V and J genes are TRBV5-1 and TRBJ2-7; the match to TRBD1 covers 10 bases. After removal of 4 bases from V and 2 bases from J, the junction contained 6 bases not matched to a gene. The germline gives CDR1 SGHRS, CDR2 YFSETQ. The CDR3 contains 15 residues. DNA for the CDR3: TGCGCCAGCAGCCGAGGGACAGGGGAGACCTACGAGCAGTACTTC. The encoded protein is CASSRGTGETYEQYF.

The J gene is TRBJ2-1, the V gene TRBV3-1; D perhaps matches TRBD1 (6 bases). This CDR3 is built from 15 residues. V was trimmed by 6 bases and J by 1 base, leaving 13 bases between them. Per the germline V gene, CDR1 is LGHDT and CDR2 is YNNKEL (reference sequence). CDR3 region: CASRKTGMSYNEQFF. The CDR3 DNA reads TGTGCCAGCAGAAAGACAGGTATGTCCTACAATGAGCAGTTCTTC.

The chain recombines TRBV7-6 with TRBJ2-3, with D possibly TRBD1 on 6 matching bases. Germline V gene lookup returns CDR1 SGHVS and CDR2 FNYEAQ. The ends were cut back, 3 bases at V and 5 bases at J, with 18 bases in the middle. The CDR3 has 16 residues. The CDR3, as DNA: TGTGCCAGCAGCTTCCTTGGGGCAGGGGATATAGATACGCAGTATTTT. Amino acid sequence: CASSFLGAGDIDTQYF.

This chain joins TRBV15 and TRBJ2-5; D uncertain. In germline, CDR1 is LNHNV, CDR2 YYDKDF (reference sequence). V shed 4 bases and J shed 5 bases, with 8 bases lying between them. The CDR3 has 12 amino acids. The CDR3 protein is CATSKNEETQYF. Written as DNA, the CDR3 is TGTGCCACCAGCAAGAATGAGGAGACCCAGTACTTC. The whole variable domain, filled in from reference TRBV15 and TRBJ2-5, reads DAMVIQNPRYQVTQFGKPVTLSCSQTLNHNVMYWYQQKSSQAPKLLFHYYDKDFNNEADTPDNFQSRRPNTSFCFLDIRSPGLGDTAMYLCATSKNEETQYFGPGTRLLVL.

Of note for this clonotype: Its ends do not fully match the called genes, so a read error is possible. The V and J genes are TRBV12-3 or TRBV12-4 and TRBJ1-1, with D possibly matching TRBD1 (5 bases). The CDR3 extends over 11 amino acids. The CDR3 reads CASSLGGWSCF. Here the CDR3 DNA reads TGTGCCAGCAGTTTAGGGGGGTGGTCTTGCTTT.

The V gene is TRBV12-3 or TRBV12-4, the J gene TRBJ2-3; 7 nucleotides line up with TRBD1. This CDR3 comprises 15 residues. Germline trimming cut 5 bases from V and 0 bases from J; bases unmatched to any gene: 5. The DNA of the CDR3 is TGTGCCAGCAGTCCCAGGGGACAGAGCACAGATACGCAGTATTTT. Encoded protein: CASSPRGQSTDTQYF.

V usage is TRBV12-3 or TRBV12-4 and J usage is TRBJ2-1; D unclear. The CDR3 runs to 11 residues. V was cut by 4 bases and J by 7 bases, with 5 bases left in between. CDR3 region: CASSWVNEQFF. In nucleotides, the CDR3 is TGTGCCAGCAGTTGGGTTAATGAGCAGTTCTTC.

This clonotype has a handful of counts. This rearrangement joins TRBV7-6 to TRBJ1-1; D possibly corresponds to TRBD1 (6 bases). CDR3 length equals 15 residues. Germline lookup yields CDR1 SGHVS and CDR2 FNYEAQ. V lost 3 bases and J lost 3, with 14 bases in between. The CDR3 DNA reads as TGTGCCAGCAGCTTGGAGGGGGGTTTGTACACTGAAGCTTTCTTT. Translation gives CASSLEGGLYTEAFF.

This clonotype was counted many times. The rearrangement joins TRBV7-2 to TRBJ2-2, with 11 bases aligning to TRBD1. Germline V gives CDR1 SGHTA, CDR2 FQGNSA. J lost 6 bases, V lost 3 bases, and 9 bases had no gene match. CDR3 length equals 17 residues. For the CDR3, the DNA is TGTGCCAGCAGCTTCGGTTATGGGACAGGGGGGTCCGGGGAGCTGTTTTTT. Translated, it gives CASSFGYGTGGSGELFF.

There are a few counts of this clonotype. This chain links TRBV4-2 with TRBJ1-4; D gene uncertain. Trimming cost V 3 bases and J 7 bases, with 12 bases left between them. Germline V CDR1 and CDR2: LGHNA, YNFKEQ. The CDR3 contains 14 residues. CDR3 loop: CASSQSLEGEKLFF. CDR3 bases: TGTGCCAGCAGCCAGTCCCTCGAGGGTGAAAAACTGTTTTTT.

This clonotype showed up just a few times. This sequence joins TRBV7-8 and TRBJ2-1; 12 bases map to TRBD2. V lost 3 bases to trimming and J lost 9 bases; unmatched junction nucleotides: 6. The CDR3 has 15 amino acids. The germline gives CDR1 SGHVS, CDR2 FQNEAQ. The CDR3 loop reads CASSFWGLAGGEQFF. CDR3 nucleotide sequence: TGTGCCAGCAGCTTTTGGGGACTAGCGGGTGGTGAGCAGTTCTTC.

Worth noting for this clonotype: An end of the junction differs from the germline gene, which may be a read error. The chain has TRBV4-1 and TRBJ2-5; 12 bases agree with TRBD2. The CDR3 consists of 18 residues. From germline, CDR1 is MGHRA and CDR2 YSYEKL. CDR3 protein: CASSQLKLAGGTQETQYF. The DNA of the CDR3 is TGTGCCAGCAGCCAATTGAAACTAGCGGGGGGCACTCAAGAGACCCAGTACTTC.

This sequence joins TRBV7-9 and TRBJ2-7; 12 nucleotides align to TRBD2. The CDR3 is made up of 16 amino acids. The V segment lost 1 base and the J segment 5 bases; nucleotides outside the gene matches: 6. CDR1 is SEHNR, CDR2 FQNEAQ, per germline (reference sequence). The DNA for the CDR3 is TGTGCCAGCAGCTTAGGCCCGACTAGCGGGAGAGACGAGCAGTACTTC. This encodes CASSLGPTSGRDEQYF.